Listed below are T cell receptor beta chains from one sample, sequenced in a study of blood T cells in healthy people across ages. TCRdb called the 5' RACE reads again in MiXCR, with one record for every CDR3 protein. The table has about 640,000 distinct CDR3 sequences, roughly 58% seen once. Sequencing input: blood. The source is a man aged 55 to 70 in good health. Each CDR3 is given with its conserved first and last residue. A D gene is named only where the DNA matches it firmly. A row's size may be missing; if present it is once, few, many or a size class.

D gene: -
J gene: TRBJ2-1
V gene: TRBV3-1
CDR3 length: 15
clone size: few
CDR3 DNA: TGTGCCAGCAGCCAAGATCAGCAGGGTTACAATGAGCAGTTCTTC
CDR3 protein: CASSQDQQGYNEQFF

D gene: -
J gene: TRBJ2-3
V gene: TRBV7-2
CDR3 length: 16
clone size: -
CDR3 DNA: TGTGCCAGCAGCTTAGGGGATGGTAGTAGGACAGATACGCAGTATTTT
CDR3 protein: CASSLGDGSRTDTQYF

D gene: -
J gene: TRBJ1-2
V gene: TRBV20-1
CDR3 length: 12
clone size: few
CDR3 DNA: TGCAGTGCTGGTGACAGGCTCTATGGCTACACCTTC
CDR3 protein: CSAGDRLYGYTF

D gene: -
J gene: TRBJ2-7
V gene: TRBV7-9
CDR3 length: 13
clone size: -
CDR3 DNA: TGTGCCAGCAGCTTTGTCCCTGGGAGCGAGCAATACTTC
CDR3 protein: CASSFVPGSEQYF

D gene: TRBD2
J gene: TRBJ2-7
V gene: TRBV6-2/TRBV6-3
CDR3 length: 18
clone size: -
CDR3 DNA: TGTGCCAGCAGTTACTCGAGGGGCAGCGGGGGCCTTCTAGAGACCCAGTCCTTC
CDR3 protein: CASSYSRGSGGLLETQSF

D gene: TRBD1
J gene: TRBJ2-7
V gene: TRBV9
CDR3 length: 15
clone size: -
CDR3 DNA: TGTGCCAGCAACCTTACCCGACAGGGGAGCTACGAGCAGTACTTC
CDR3 protein: CASNLTRQGSYEQYF

D gene: TRBD2
J gene: TRBJ2-1
V gene: TRBV20-1
CDR3 length: 17
clone size: -
CDR3 DNA: TGCAGTGCTAGATGGGGGGGCACTAGCGGGGGCTACAATGAGCAGTTCTTC
CDR3 protein: CSARWGGTSGGYNEQFF

D gene: TRBD1
J gene: TRBJ2-7
V gene: TRBV6-5
CDR3 length: 13
clone size: few
CDR3 DNA: TGTGCCAGCAGTTACCGCGACAGGGAAGAGCAGTACTTC
CDR3 protein: CASSYRDREEQYF

D gene: -
J gene: TRBJ2-1
V gene: TRBV10-3
CDR3 length: 16
clone size: -
CDR3 DNA: TGTGCCATCAGTGAGTCCGGACGGGGAGTATCCAATGAGCAGTTCTTC
CDR3 protein: CAISESGRGVSNEQFF

D gene: TRBD2
J gene: TRBJ2-3
V gene: TRBV6-1
CDR3 length: 15
clone size: few
CDR3 DNA: TGTGCCAGCAGTGAACTAGCGGGATACACAGATACGCAGTATTTT
CDR3 protein: CASSELAGYTDTQYF

D gene: -
J gene: TRBJ1-6
V gene: TRBV25-1
CDR3 length: 15
clone size: -
CDR3 DNA: TGTGCCAGCACTGACAGTGTCTCCTATAATTCACCCCTCCACTTT
CDR3 protein: CASTDSVSYNSPLHF

D gene: -
J gene: TRBJ2-3
V gene: TRBV6-5
CDR3 length: 14
clone size: -
CDR3 DNA: TGTGCCAGCAGCATAGGGCAGGAGGGAGATACGCAGTATTTT
CDR3 protein: CASSIGQEGDTQYF

D gene: TRBD2
J gene: TRBJ2-5
V gene: TRBV3-1
CDR3 length: 17
clone size: -
CDR3 DNA: TGTGCCAGCAGCCGCCGACTAGCGGGGGGGCGGGAAGAGACCCAGTACTTC
CDR3 protein: CASSRRLAGGREETQYF

D gene: TRBD1
J gene: TRBJ2-5
V gene: TRBV24-1
CDR3 length: 15
clone size: -
CDR3 DNA: TGTGCCACCAGAGGACAGGGGAAGACCGAAGAGACCCAGTACTTC
CDR3 protein: CATRGQGKTEETQYF

D gene: TRBD1
J gene: TRBJ2-5
V gene: TRBV7-9
CDR3 length: 15
clone size: -
CDR3 DNA: TGTGCCAGCAGCCTGGGACAGGGGTTCCACGAGACCCAGTACTTC
CDR3 protein: CASSLGQGFHETQYF

D gene: TRBD2
J gene: TRBJ2-3
V gene: TRBV6-1
CDR3 length: 19
clone size: -
CDR3 DNA: TGTGCCAGCAGTGAAGCCCTAGCGGGGGCCCAACAAGGCACAGATACGCAGTATTTT
CDR3 protein: CASSEALAGAQQGTDTQYF

D gene: -
J gene: TRBJ2-1
V gene: TRBV12-3/TRBV12-4
CDR3 length: 11
clone size: -
CDR3 DNA: TGTGCCAGCAGATTCGAGGATGAGCAGTTCTTC
CDR3 protein: CASRFEDEQFF

D gene: TRBD2
J gene: TRBJ2-1
V gene: TRBV5-1
CDR3 length: 20
clone size: -
CDR3 DNA: TGCGCCAGCAGCCTCCCATCGGGTAGCGGGGGGGCCCACTCCTACAATGAGCAGTTCTTC
CDR3 protein: CASSLPSGSGGAHSYNEQFF

D gene: -
J gene: TRBJ2-5
V gene: TRBV20-1
CDR3 length: 11
clone size: few
CDR3 DNA: TGCAGTGCTAGAATTCGCCAGGAGCAGTACTTC
CDR3 protein: CSARIRQEQYF

D gene: -
J gene: TRBJ1-4
V gene: TRBV7-2
CDR3 length: 16
clone size: -
CDR3 DNA: TGTGCCAGCAGCTTATTATCGACAGCAACTAATGAAAAACTGTTTTTT
CDR3 protein: CASSLLSTATNEKLFF

D gene: TRBD1
J gene: TRBJ2-2
V gene: TRBV2
CDR3 length: 16
clone size: -
CDR3 DNA: TGTGCCACCCGGGACAGGGACTATTCGAACACCGGGGAGCTGTTTTTT
CDR3 protein: CATRDRDYSNTGELFF

D gene: TRBD2
J gene: TRBJ2-7
V gene: TRBV12-3/TRBV12-4
CDR3 length: 15
clone size: -
CDR3 DNA: TGTGCCGGCACCAAAGCGGGGGAGGTCTCCTACGAGCAGTACTTC
CDR3 protein: CAGTKAGEVSYEQYF

D gene: TRBD1
J gene: TRBJ1-6
V gene: TRBV4-2
CDR3 length: 15
clone size: few
CDR3 DNA: TGTGCCAGCAGCCGCACCGGGACAGGGGACACAACCCTCCACTTT
CDR3 protein: CASSRTGTGDTTLHF

D gene: TRBD1
J gene: TRBJ1-2
V gene: TRBV5-1
CDR3 length: 15
clone size: few
CDR3 DNA: TGCGCCAGCAGCTCCGAGGGACAGGGTTGGTATGGCTACACCTTC
CDR3 protein: CASSSEGQGWYGYTF

D gene: -
J gene: TRBJ2-6
V gene: TRBV5-1
CDR3 length: 15
clone size: -
CDR3 DNA: TGCGCCAGCAAGGTCGGAAGCTCTGGGGCCAACGTCCTGACTTTC
CDR3 protein: CASKVGSSGANVLTF

D gene: TRBD2
J gene: TRBJ2-2
V gene: TRBV5-4
CDR3 length: 15
clone size: -
CDR3 DNA: TGTGCCAGCAGCCCGGGACTAGAAATCACCGGGGAGCTGTTTTTT
CDR3 protein: CASSPGLEITGELFF

D gene: -
J gene: TRBJ2-7
V gene: TRBV20-1
CDR3 length: 13
clone size: few
CDR3 DNA: TGCAGTGCTAGGAGTCTCTCTGGCTACGAGCAGTACTTC
CDR3 protein: CSARSLSGYEQYF

D gene: -
J gene: TRBJ2-4
V gene: TRBV28
CDR3 length: 13
clone size: once
CDR3 DNA: TGTGCCAGCAGTTTTCCCAGGGAAAACATTCAGTACTTC
CDR3 protein: CASSFPRENIQYF

D gene: TRBD1
J gene: TRBJ2-1
V gene: TRBV9
CDR3 length: 18
clone size: once
CDR3 DNA: TGTGCCAGCAGCGTAGGCCCCCCCGACAGGGGGTCCCACAATGAGCAGTTCTTC
CDR3 protein: CASSVGPPDRGSHNEQFF

D gene: TRBD1
J gene: TRBJ2-7
V gene: TRBV9
CDR3 length: 15
clone size: -
CDR3 DNA: TGTGCCAGCAGCGCTCGGGACAGGAGCTCCTACGAGCAGTACTTC
CDR3 protein: CASSARDRSSYEQYF

D gene: TRBD2
J gene: TRBJ2-3
V gene: TRBV20-1
CDR3 length: 15
clone size: -
CDR3 DNA: TGCAGTGCTCATGTGACCAGCGGGGACACAGATACGCAGTATTTT
CDR3 protein: CSAHVTSGDTDTQYF

D gene: TRBD2
J gene: TRBJ2-4
V gene: TRBV11-1
CDR3 length: 19
clone size: -
CDR3 DNA: TGTGCCAGCAGCTTAGCGCTAGCGGGGGCCCCAAACTCCTACAATGAGCAGTACTTC
CDR3 protein: CASSLALAGAPNSYNEQYF

D gene: TRBD1
J gene: TRBJ2-2
V gene: TRBV7-2
CDR3 length: 18
clone size: -
CDR3 DNA: TGTGCCAGCAGCCCTAAATACCCGGGACAGGGGAACACCGGGGAGCTGTTTTTT
CDR3 protein: CASSPKYPGQGNTGELFF

D gene: TRBD2
J gene: TRBJ2-1
V gene: TRBV7-2
CDR3 length: 18
clone size: few
CDR3 DNA: TGTGCCAGCAGCTTAGCTCCACTAGCGGGGGCTCGGGACAATGAGCAGTTCTTC
CDR3 protein: CASSLAPLAGARDNEQFF

D gene: -
J gene: TRBJ1-6
V gene: TRBV27
CDR3 length: 17
clone size: -
CDR3 DNA: TGTGCCAGCAGTCTGACCTCCTTGAGACGGGGAAATTCACCCCTCCACTTT
CDR3 protein: CASSLTSLRRGNSPLHF

D gene: TRBD2
J gene: TRBJ2-3
V gene: TRBV27
CDR3 length: 16
clone size: few
CDR3 DNA: TGTGCCAGCAGTTCTCTAGCGGGGGTGGGCACAGATACGCAGTATTTT
CDR3 protein: CASSSLAGVGTDTQYF

D gene: -
J gene: TRBJ1-2
V gene: TRBV2
CDR3 length: 13
clone size: -
CDR3 DNA: TGTGCCTCACAGGAGAATTTCTTCTATGGCTACACCTTC
CDR3 protein: CASQENFFYGYTF

D gene: -
J gene: TRBJ2-6
V gene: TRBV25-1
CDR3 length: 16
clone size: -
CDR3 DNA: TGTGCCAGCAGTCGGGACTTACTCTCTGGGGCCAACGTCCTGACTTTC
CDR3 protein: CASSRDLLSGANVLTF

D gene: -
J gene: TRBJ2-3
V gene: TRBV4-3
CDR3 length: 15
clone size: -
CDR3 DNA: TGCGCCAGCAGCCAAGGAAGGGGGCTAGCGGATACGCAGTATTTT
CDR3 protein: CASSQGRGLADTQYF

D gene: TRBD1
J gene: TRBJ2-3
V gene: TRBV9
CDR3 length: 14
clone size: -
CDR3 DNA: TGTGCCAGCAGCATTCAGGGGGCCACAGATACGCAGTATTTT
CDR3 protein: CASSIQGATDTQYF

D gene: TRBD1
J gene: TRBJ2-1
V gene: TRBV11-2
CDR3 length: 14
clone size: -
CDR3 DNA: TGTGCCAGCACCGTCCCGGGACAGTATAGGGAGCAGTTCTTC
CDR3 protein: CASTVPGQYREQFF

D gene: TRBD2
J gene: TRBJ2-1
V gene: TRBV11-2
CDR3 length: 17
clone size: -
CDR3 DNA: TGTGCCAGCAGCTTAGCCGTAAGGACTAGCCTATACAATGAGCAGTTCTTC
CDR3 protein: CASSLAVRTSLYNEQFF

D gene: -
J gene: TRBJ2-3
V gene: TRBV24-1
CDR3 length: 15
clone size: once
CDR3 DNA: TGTGCCACCAGTGACGAACAGGTTGGCACAGATACGCAGTATTTT
CDR3 protein: CATSDEQVGTDTQYF

D gene: TRBD2
J gene: TRBJ2-4
V gene: TRBV4-1
CDR3 length: 18
clone size: -
CDR3 DNA: TGCGCCAGCAGCCCTGGGCAGCGGGGCGACCTAGCCAAAAACATTCAGTACTTC
CDR3 protein: CASSPGQRGDLAKNIQYF

D gene: TRBD1
J gene: TRBJ2-7
V gene: TRBV6-2/TRBV6-3
CDR3 length: 15
clone size: -
CDR3 DNA: TGTGCCAGCAGCGACCAGACAGGGGGGGACAGCGAGCAGTACTTC
CDR3 protein: CASSDQTGGDSEQYF

D gene: TRBD1
J gene: TRBJ2-5
V gene: TRBV25-1
CDR3 length: 14
clone size: -
CDR3 DNA: TGTGCCAGCAGTGAACGGACAGGGTTGGAGACCCAGTACTTC
CDR3 protein: CASSERTGLETQYF

D gene: -
J gene: TRBJ2-7
V gene: TRBV29-1
CDR3 length: 13
clone size: -
CDR3 DNA: TGCAGCGTTGAGCGTAGCGGCCCCGGGGAGCAGTACTTC
CDR3 protein: CSVERSGPGEQYF

D gene: -
J gene: TRBJ1-1
V gene: TRBV7-9
CDR3 length: 13
clone size: -
CDR3 DNA: TGTGCCAGCGGGTCAGCTTGGAACACTGAAGCTTTCTTT
CDR3 protein: CASGSAWNTEAFF

D gene: -
J gene: TRBJ2-1
V gene: TRBV21-1
CDR3 length: 16
clone size: -
CDR3 DNA: TGTGCCAGCAGCAAAGCAAGGGGGGGCCGGTACAATGAGCAGTTCTTC
CDR3 protein: CASSKARGGRYNEQFF

D gene: -
J gene: TRBJ2-5
V gene: TRBV4-1
CDR3 length: 16
clone size: -
CDR3 DNA: TGCGCCAGCAGCCCCCTCCCGACCCTGCGCCAAGAGACCCAGTACTTC
CDR3 protein: CASSPLPTLRQETQYF

D gene: -
J gene: TRBJ2-5
V gene: TRBV5-1
CDR3 length: 13
clone size: -
CDR3 DNA: TGCGCCAGCAGCTTGGATAGCGAGGAGACCCAGTACTTC
CDR3 protein: CASSLDSEETQYF

D gene: -
J gene: TRBJ2-5
V gene: TRBV28
CDR3 length: 13
clone size: -
CDR3 DNA: TGTGCCAGCAGTTTAGCCTTCCAAGAGACCCAGTACTTC
CDR3 protein: CASSLAFQETQYF

D gene: -
J gene: TRBJ2-2
V gene: TRBV5-1
CDR3 length: 14
clone size: -
CDR3 DNA: TGCGCCAGCAGCTTGGCCGTCTACACCGGGGAGCTGTTTTTT
CDR3 protein: CASSLAVYTGELFF

D gene: TRBD1
J gene: TRBJ2-5
V gene: TRBV29-1
CDR3 length: 14
clone size: few
CDR3 DNA: TGCAGCGTTGAATGGCCAGGGGGCCAAGAGACCCAGTACTTC
CDR3 protein: CSVEWPGGQETQYF

D gene: -
J gene: TRBJ2-1
V gene: TRBV18
CDR3 length: 17
clone size: -
CDR3 DNA: TGTGCCAGCTCACCAGGGAGGGGGCGATCCGACTACAATGAGCAGTTCTTC
CDR3 protein: CASSPGRGRSDYNEQFF